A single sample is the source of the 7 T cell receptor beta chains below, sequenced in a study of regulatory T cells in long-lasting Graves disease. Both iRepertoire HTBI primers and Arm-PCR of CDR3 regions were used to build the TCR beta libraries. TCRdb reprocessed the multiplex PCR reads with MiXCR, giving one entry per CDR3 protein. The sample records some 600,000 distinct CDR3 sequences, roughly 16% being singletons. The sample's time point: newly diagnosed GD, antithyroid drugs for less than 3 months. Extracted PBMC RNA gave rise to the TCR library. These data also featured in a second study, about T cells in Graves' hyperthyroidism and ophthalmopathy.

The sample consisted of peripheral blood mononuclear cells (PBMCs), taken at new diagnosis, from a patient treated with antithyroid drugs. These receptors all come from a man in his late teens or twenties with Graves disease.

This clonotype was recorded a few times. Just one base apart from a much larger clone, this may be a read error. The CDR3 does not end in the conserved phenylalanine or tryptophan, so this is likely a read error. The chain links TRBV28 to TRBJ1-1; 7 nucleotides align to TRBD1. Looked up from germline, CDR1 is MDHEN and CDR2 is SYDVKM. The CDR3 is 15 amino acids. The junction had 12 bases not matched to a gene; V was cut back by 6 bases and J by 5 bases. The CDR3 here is CASSYFGTARTEAFL. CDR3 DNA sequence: TGTGCCAGCAGCTACTTCGGGACAGCTCGAACTGAAGCTTTCCTT.

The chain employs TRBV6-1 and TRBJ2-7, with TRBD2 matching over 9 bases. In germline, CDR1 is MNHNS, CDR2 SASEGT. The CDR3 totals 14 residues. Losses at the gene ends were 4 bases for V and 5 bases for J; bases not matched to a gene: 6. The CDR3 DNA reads TGTGCCAGCAGTGTCGTAGCGGGAGACCACGAGCAGTACTTC. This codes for CASSVVAGDHEQYF.

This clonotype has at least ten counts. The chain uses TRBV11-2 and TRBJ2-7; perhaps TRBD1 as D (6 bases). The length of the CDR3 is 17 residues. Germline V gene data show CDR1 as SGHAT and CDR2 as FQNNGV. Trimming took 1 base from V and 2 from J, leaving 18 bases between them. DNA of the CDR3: TGTGCCAGCAGCTTAGGCCTATACCGGGACATTGCCTACGAGCAGTACTTC. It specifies CASSLGLYRDIAYEQYF.

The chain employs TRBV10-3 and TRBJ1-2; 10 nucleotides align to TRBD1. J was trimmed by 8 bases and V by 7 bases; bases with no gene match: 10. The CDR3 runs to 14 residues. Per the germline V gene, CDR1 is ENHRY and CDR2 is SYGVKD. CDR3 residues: CAIKRDRGGEGYTF. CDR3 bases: TGTGCCATCAAGAGGGACAGGGGAGGGGAAGGCTACACCTTC.

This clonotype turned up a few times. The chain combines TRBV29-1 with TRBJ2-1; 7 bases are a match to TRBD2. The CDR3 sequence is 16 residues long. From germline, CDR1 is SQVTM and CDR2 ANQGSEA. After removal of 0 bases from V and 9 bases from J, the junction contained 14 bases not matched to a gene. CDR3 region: CSVEEGEGTGVAEQFF. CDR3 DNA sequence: TGCAGCGTTGAAGAGGGGGAGGGGACGGGAGTGGCTGAGCAGTTCTTC.

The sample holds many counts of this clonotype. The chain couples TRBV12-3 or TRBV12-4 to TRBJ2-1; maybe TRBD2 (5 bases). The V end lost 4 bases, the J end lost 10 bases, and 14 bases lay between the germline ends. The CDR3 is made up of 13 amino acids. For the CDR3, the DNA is TGTGCCAGCAGTTCGCAGACTGGACTGGAGCAGTTCTTC. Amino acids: CASSSQTGLEQFF.

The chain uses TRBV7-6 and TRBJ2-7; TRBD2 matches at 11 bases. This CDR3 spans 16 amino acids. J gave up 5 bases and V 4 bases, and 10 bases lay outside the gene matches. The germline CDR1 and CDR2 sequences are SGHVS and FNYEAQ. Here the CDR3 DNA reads TGTGCCAGCAGCTCCGGGACTAGCGGCCGAGACCACGAGCAGTACTTC. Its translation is CASSSGTSGRDHEQYF.